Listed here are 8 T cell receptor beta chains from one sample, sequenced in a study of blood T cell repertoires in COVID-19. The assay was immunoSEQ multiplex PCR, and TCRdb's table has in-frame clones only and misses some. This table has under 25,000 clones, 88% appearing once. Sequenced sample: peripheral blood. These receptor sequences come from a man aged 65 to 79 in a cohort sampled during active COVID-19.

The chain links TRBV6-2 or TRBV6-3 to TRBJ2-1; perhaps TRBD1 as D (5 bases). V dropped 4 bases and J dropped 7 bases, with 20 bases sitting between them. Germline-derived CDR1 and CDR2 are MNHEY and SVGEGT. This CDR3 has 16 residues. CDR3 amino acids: CASSSQGFETLNEQFF. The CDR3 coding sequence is TGTGCCAGCAGTTCTCAGGGATTTGAGACCTTAAATGAGCAGTTCTTC.

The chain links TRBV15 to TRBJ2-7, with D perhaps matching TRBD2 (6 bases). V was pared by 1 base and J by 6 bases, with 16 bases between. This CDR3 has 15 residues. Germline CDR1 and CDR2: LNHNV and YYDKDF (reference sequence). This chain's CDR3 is CATSRGRTGEVEQYF. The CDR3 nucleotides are TGTGCCACCAGCAGAGGTAGAACGGGAGAGGTCGAGCAGTACTTC.

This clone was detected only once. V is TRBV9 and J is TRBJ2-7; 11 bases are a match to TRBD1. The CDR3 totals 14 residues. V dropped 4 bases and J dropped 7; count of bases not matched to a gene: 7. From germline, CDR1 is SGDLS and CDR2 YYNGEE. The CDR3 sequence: CASSPEDRGREQYF. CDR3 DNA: TGTGCCAGCAGCCCGGAGGACAGGGGGCGAGAGCAGTACTTC.

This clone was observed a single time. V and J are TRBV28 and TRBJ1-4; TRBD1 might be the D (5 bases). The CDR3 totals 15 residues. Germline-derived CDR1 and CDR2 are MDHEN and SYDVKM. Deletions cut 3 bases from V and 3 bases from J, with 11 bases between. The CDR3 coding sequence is TGTGCCAGCAGTTTCGGGGGGTCAGCTAATGAAAAACTGTTTTTT. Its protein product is CASSFGGSANEKLFF.

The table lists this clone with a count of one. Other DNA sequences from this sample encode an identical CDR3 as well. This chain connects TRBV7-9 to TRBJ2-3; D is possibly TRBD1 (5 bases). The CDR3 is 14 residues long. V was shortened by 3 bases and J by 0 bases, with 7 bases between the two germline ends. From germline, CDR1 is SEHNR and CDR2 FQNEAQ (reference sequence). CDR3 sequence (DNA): TGTGCCAGCAGCTTCACAGGTAGCACAGATACGCAGTATTTT. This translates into CASSFTGSTDTQYF.

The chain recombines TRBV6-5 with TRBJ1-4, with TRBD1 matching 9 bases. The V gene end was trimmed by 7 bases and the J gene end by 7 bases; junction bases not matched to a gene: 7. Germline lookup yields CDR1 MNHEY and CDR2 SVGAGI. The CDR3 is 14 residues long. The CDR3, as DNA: TGTGCCAGCAACGACAGGGGGAGAGGTGAAAAACTGTTTTTT. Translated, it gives CASNDRGRGEKLFF.

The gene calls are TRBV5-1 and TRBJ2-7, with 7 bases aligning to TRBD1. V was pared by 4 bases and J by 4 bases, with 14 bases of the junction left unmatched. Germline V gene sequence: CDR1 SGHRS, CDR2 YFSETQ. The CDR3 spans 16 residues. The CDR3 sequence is CASSLPQTGAIYEQYF. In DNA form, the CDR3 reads TGCGCCAGCAGCCTACCACAAACAGGGGCGATATACGAGCAGTACTTC.

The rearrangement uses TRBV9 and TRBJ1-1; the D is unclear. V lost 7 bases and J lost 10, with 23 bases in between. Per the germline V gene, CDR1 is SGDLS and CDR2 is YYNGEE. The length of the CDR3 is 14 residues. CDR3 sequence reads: CASSSALTTHAAFF. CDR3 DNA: TGTGCCAGCTCCTCAGCGCTTACAACCCATGCAGCTTTCTTT.